This T cell receptor beta chain was documented in a study of blood T cell repertoires in COVID-19 (dated by TCRdb to the early 2020s). Regarding the study in general: Samples from collaborators originated in the United States, Italy and Spain and spanned both the acute and convalescent phases of COVID-19. The material from the prospective study consisted of cDNA or gDNA derived from T cells, B-cell-depleted T cells, or PBMCs. Deeply sampled blood TCRbeta repertoires from subjects exposed to, actively infected with, or recovered from COVID-19 were included in the dataset. A freely available public database, intended as a resource for researchers studying the immune response to SARS-CoV-2, is where the repertoires were released. Samples were obtained from the ongoing ImmuneRACE study (first 160 participants) and from 1,254 subjects provided by 6 global collaborators. The sample metadata nearly always contained a de-identified subject ID, COVID-19 status, age in years and sex. HLA class I and class II types, where available, came from metadata supplied by the sample provider rather than from assay-based typing. The investigation overall reported the following: How much clinical and demographic metadata was included differed by source and by participant, and the metadata was provided uncurated.

Comment on this clone: It has no known antigen specificity. One base away there is no much larger clone; base qualities are not given.

TCRbeta CDR3 regions were amplified from genomic DNA using the immunoSEQ Assay, a bias-controlled multiplex PCR. Concerning the study's data processing: Nucleated cell counts per sample were estimated from amplification of reference gene primers within the assay. To quantify the absolute abundance of each unique TCRbeta CDR3 rearrangement, sequence reads were collapsed and filtered. For each sample, productive Simpson clonality was calculated as the square root of Simpson's diversity index over productive rearrangements. Not all clones reach the TCRdb copy of this immuneACCESS table, which keeps in-frame sequences only. Checked studies attribute under half of the gap to unresolved V genes and leave the rest unexplained. That table gives V, J and clone size, and the DNA gave D and trimming. A total of about 150,000 clones appear in this sample, around 79% of them only once. The ten top clones hold over 8.5% of the sample.

The collaborating institutions used their own protocols to collect whole blood in K2EDTA tubes. For TCRbeta analysis, collaborators shipped samples as frozen whole blood, isolated PBMCs, or DNA extracted from either of those sample types. Source material: peripheral blood. This sequence was found in a man aged 45-65 years with active or convalescent COVID-19.

The CDR3 protein is CASSEGLASSYEQYF. The DNA sequence is given as TGTGCCAGCAGCGAGGGACTAGCGTCCTCCTACGAGCAGTACTTC. The receptor chain draws on TRBV5-4 and TRBJ2-7, and 10 bases in between align with TRBD2. Unmatched junction bases come to 4, with V trimmed by 4 bases and J by 0 bases. Measured from the cysteine to the phenylalanine, the CDR3 is 15 residues long. Just CDR3 DNA is preserved here, 45 bases in frame from base 1. CDR1 and CDR2, per the germline V gene (reference sequence), are SGHNT and YYREEE.